These T cell receptor beta chains were read from a single sample in a study of early T cells in non-severe SARS-CoV-2 infection. A single record per CDR3 protein comes from TCRdb applying MiXCR to the 5' RACE reads. The sample records under 75,000 distinct CDR3 sequences, about 12% being singletons. Material for sequencing was whole blood. The receptors shown here come from an adult who was a healthcare worker with PCR-confirmed SARS-CoV-2 infection or an uninfected control (not recorded which). The conserved cysteine and the conserved F or W are not part of the CDR3 here.

>TRBV3-1|TRBJ2-3|12
ASSQGGGKDTQY
>TRBV4-2|TRBJ1-6|13
ASSQDRGLNSPLH
>TRBV7-9|TRBJ2-7|10
ASSHDSYEQY
>TRBV20-1|TRBJ2-5|9
SGAGKETQY
>TRBV9|TRBJ1-1|14
ASSSSTGQVWQRAF
>TRBV2|TRBJ2-3|11
ASILGSTDTQY
>TRBV7-2|TRBJ2-6|13
ASSLTVTGANVLT
>TRBV6-1|TRBJ2-1|11
ASSSQGSIEQF
>TRBV15|TRBJ2-1|12
ATSRDLGNNEQF
>TRBV20-1|TRBJ2-7|13
SARDPLTARDEQY
>TRBV6-5|TRBJ2-5|12
ASSPTGWPETQY
>TRBV12-3/TRBV12-4|TRBJ2-3|15
ASSDRTSGRRGDTQY
>TRBV7-9|TRBJ2-4|14
ASSLGTGQGRNIQY
>TRBV7-3|TRBJ1-2|13
ASSPTPASGYGYT
>TRBV10-3|TRBJ1-1|11
AIRGTANTEAF
>TRBV30|TRBJ2-1|13
AWSENLINYNEQF
>TRBV12-3/TRBV12-4|TRBJ2-2|13
ASSLGGGYTGELF
>TRBV29-1|TRBJ1-1|11
SVEASMNTEAF
>TRBV7-9|TRBJ2-1|11
ASSEGANNEQF
>TRBV28|TRBJ1-2|13
ASSPGGRNHYGYT
>TRBV20-1|TRBJ1-2|11
SARDHNSYGYT
>TRBV29-1|TRBJ2-4|15
SVAQGGAGLAKNIQY
>TRBV27|TRBJ1-5|12
ASSPRTGLGPQH
>TRBV11-2|TRBJ2-3|15
ASSLRETGSGTDTQY
>TRBV20-1|TRBJ1-6|13
SVLPGQFHNSPLH
>TRBV6-4|TRBJ2-3|13
ASSEREEGADTQY
>TRBV2|TRBJ2-5|12
ASTPGLATETQY
>TRBV9|TRBJ2-6|13
ASNPQAPGANVLT
>TRBV11-2|TRBJ1-1|12
ASSRTTGGTEAF
>TRBV2|TRBJ2-1|8
ASSENEQF
>TRBV29-1|TRBJ2-7|10
SVLRDSYEQY
>TRBV29-1|TRBJ2-3|14
SAHQGQGALKDTQY
>TRBV9|TRBJ2-1|13
ASTPESFSYNEQF
>TRBV7-9|TRBJ2-3|10
ASSPTGDTQY
>TRBV7-2|TRBJ1-1|13
ASSLSGSENTEAF
>TRBV7-2|TRBJ2-5|13
ASSSPSGMGETQY
>TRBV7-9|TRBJ2-1|10
ASRGLALGQF
>TRBV30|TRBJ2-7|9
AWSVRNEQY
>TRBV28|TRBJ1-5|16
ASSTNSAGQGARQPQH
>TRBV29-1|TRBJ2-1|12
SVEATGSYNEQF
>TRBV4-3|TRBJ2-3|15
ASSQDPKQSRTDTQY
>TRBV4-2|TRBJ1-4|12
ASSQDRGGEKLF
>TRBV10-3|TRBJ1-1|11
AISNSTGTEAF
>TRBV10-3|TRBJ1-1|13
AITRQGLLNTEAF
>TRBV20-1|TRBJ2-4|11
SAWATAKNIQY
>TRBV7-3|TRBJ1-2|12
ASSLTGQGYGYT
>TRBV6-4|TRBJ2-2|13
ASKRTGDNTGELF
>TRBV6-5|TRBJ2-3|11
ASSYTTLDTQY
>TRBV12-3/TRBV12-4|TRBJ2-7|11
ASSLEHSYEQY
>TRBV11-3|TRBJ2-7|12
ASSLGGQGPEQY
>TRBV6-2/TRBV6-3|TRBJ2-4|14
ASSYGGSRAKNIQY
>TRBV12-3/TRBV12-4|TRBJ2-1|13
ASILGLALANEQF
>TRBV7-3|TRBJ2-1|12
ASSSSGTRSEQF
>TRBV29-1|TRBJ1-1|10
SCLGVRTEAF
>TRBV28|TRBJ1-1|14
ASSLGLGRANTEAF
>TRBV7-6|TRBJ1-1|13
ASSPRQGENTEAF
>TRBV3-1|TRBJ2-3|14
ASSQVRTGSTDTQY
>TRBV12-3/TRBV12-4|TRBJ1-1|15
ASSLWGQGYRNTEAF
>TRBV3-1|TRBJ2-3|12
ASSLGLGSDTQY